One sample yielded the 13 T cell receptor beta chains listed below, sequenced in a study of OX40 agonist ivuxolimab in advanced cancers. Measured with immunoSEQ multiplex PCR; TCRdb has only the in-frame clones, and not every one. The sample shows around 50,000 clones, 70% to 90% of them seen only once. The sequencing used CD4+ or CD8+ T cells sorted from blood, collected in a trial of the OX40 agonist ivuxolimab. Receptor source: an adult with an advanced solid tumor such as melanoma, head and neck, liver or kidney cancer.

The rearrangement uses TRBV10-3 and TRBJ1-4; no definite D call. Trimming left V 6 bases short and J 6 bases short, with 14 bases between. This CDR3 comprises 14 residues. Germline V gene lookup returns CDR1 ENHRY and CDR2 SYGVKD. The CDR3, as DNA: TGTGCCATCAGACCTGCCGGTGATGATGAAAAACTGTTTTTT. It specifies CAIRPAGDDEKLFF.

CDR3 DNA sequence: TGCGCCAGCAGCACCTCCGGGACAAAGAACACTGAAGCTTTCTTT. Its protein is CASSTSGTKNTEAFF. J is TRBJ1-1 and V is TRBV5-1, with D maybe TRBD1 (6 bases). V lost 4 bases and J lost 1, with 14 bases in between. The CDR3 contains 15 residues. Looked up from germline, CDR1 is SGHRS and CDR2 is YFSETQ.

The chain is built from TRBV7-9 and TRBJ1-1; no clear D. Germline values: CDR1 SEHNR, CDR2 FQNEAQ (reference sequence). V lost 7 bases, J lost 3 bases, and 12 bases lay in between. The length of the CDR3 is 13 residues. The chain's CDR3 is CASIRVRDTEAFF. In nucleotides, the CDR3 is TGTGCCAGCATAAGGGTTAGAGACACTGAAGCTTTCTTT.

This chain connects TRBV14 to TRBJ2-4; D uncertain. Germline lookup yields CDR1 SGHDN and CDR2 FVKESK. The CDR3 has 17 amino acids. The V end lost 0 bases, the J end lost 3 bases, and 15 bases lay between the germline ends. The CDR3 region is CASSQDWADGHKNIQYF. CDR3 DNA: TGTGCCAGCAGCCAAGATTGGGCAGACGGGCACAAAAACATTCAGTACTTC.

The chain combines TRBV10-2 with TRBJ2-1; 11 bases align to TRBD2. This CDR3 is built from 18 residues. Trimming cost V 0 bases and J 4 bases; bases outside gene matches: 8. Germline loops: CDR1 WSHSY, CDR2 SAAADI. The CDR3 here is CASSESGIAGGPYNEQFF. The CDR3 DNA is TGCGCCAGCAGTGAGTCGGGGATAGCGGGAGGGCCGTACAATGAGCAGTTCTTC.

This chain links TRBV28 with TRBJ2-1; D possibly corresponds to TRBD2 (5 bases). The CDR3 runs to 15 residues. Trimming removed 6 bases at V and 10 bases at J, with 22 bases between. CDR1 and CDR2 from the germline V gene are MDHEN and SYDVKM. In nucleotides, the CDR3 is TGTGCCAGCAGGACTATGGGCGATCTTACGACGGAGCAGTTCTTC. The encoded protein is CASRTMGDLTTEQFF.

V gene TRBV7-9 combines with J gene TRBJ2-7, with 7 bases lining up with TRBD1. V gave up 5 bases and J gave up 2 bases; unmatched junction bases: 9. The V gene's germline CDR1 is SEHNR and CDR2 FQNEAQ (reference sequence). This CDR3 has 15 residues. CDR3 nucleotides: TGTGCCAGCAGCCCTAGCCAGGGGGTCCCCTACGAGCAGTACTTC. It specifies CASSPSQGVPYEQYF. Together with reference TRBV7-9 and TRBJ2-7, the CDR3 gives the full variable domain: DTGVSQNPRHKITKRGQNVTFRCDPISEHNRLYWYRQTLGQGPEFLTYFQNEAQLEKSRLLSDRFSAERPKGSFSTLEIQRTEQGDSAMYLCASSPSQGVPYEQYFGPGTRLTVT.

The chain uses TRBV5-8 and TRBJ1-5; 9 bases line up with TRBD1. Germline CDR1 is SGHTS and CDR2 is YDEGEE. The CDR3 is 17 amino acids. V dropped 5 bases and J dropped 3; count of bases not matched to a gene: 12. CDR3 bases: TGTGCCAGCAGTCGTACCTCGGGACAGGGCTTCAATCAGCCCCAGCATTTT. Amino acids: CASSRTSGQGFNQPQHF.

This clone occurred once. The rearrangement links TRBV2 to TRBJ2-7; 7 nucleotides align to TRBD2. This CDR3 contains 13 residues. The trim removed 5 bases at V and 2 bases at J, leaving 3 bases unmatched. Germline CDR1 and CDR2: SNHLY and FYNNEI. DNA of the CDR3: TGTGCCAGCAGTTTCGGGAGGCCCTACGAGCAGTACTTC. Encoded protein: CASSFGRPYEQYF.

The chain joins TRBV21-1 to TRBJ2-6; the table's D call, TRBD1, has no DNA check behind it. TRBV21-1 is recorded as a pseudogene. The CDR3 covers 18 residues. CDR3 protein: CASCRGTGGPAGANVLTF. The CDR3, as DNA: TGTGCCAGCTGTCGGGGGACAGGGGGACCTGCTGGGGCCAACGTCCTGACTTTC.

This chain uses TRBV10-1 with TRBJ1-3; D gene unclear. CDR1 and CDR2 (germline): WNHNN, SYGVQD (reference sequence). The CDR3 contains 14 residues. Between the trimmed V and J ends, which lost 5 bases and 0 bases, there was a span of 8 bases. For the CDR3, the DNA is TGCGCCAGCAGTCCCTCCGGCTCTGGAAACACCATATATTTT. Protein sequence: CASSPSGSGNTIYF.

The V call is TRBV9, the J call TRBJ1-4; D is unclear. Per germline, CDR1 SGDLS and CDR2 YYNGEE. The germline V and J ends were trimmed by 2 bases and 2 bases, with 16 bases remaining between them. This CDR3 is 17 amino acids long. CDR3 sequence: CASSVGRGRWTNEKLFF. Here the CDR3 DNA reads TGTGCCAGCAGCGTCGGACGCGGAAGATGGACTAATGAAAAACTGTTTTTT.

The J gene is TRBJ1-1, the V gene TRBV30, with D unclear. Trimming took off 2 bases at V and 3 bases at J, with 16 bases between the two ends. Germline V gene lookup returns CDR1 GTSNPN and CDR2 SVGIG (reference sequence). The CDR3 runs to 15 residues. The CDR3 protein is CAWSLWGGSHTEAFF. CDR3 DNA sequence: TGTGCCTGGAGTTTATGGGGAGGGTCGCACACTGAAGCTTTCTTT.